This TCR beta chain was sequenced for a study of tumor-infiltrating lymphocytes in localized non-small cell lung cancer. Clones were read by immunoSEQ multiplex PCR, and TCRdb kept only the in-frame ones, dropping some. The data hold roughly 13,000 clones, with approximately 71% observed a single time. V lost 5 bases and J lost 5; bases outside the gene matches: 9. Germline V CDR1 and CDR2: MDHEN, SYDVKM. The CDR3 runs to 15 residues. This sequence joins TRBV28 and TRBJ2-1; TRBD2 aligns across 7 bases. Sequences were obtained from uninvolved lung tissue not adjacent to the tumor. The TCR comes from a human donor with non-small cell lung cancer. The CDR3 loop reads CASSTTGTNHNEQFF. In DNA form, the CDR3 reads TGTGCCAGCAGTACCACCGGGACTAATCACAATGAGCAGTTCTTC.